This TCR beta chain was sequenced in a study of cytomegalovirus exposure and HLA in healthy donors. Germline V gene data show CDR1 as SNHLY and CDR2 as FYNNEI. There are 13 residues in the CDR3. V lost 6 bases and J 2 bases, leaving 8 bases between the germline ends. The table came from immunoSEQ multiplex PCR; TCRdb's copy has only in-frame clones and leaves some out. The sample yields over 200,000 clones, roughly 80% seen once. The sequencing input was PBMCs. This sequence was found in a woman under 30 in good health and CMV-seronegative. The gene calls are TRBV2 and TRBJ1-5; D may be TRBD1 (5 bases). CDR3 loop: CASRTGRNQPQHF. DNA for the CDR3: TGTGCCAGCAGAACAGGCCGCAATCAGCCCCAGCATTTT.